This TCR beta chain came from a study of OX40 agonist ivuxolimab in advanced cancers. About the investigation overall: The costimulatory receptor OX40 (CD134) was targeted by ivuxolimab, a fully human IgG2 agonistic monoclonal antibody. Patients were allowed to have had prior anti-PD-1, anti-PD-L1 or anti-CTLA-4 therapy, and around 40% of the dose-escalation patients had previously received checkpoint inhibitors. The paper reports the monotherapy dose-escalation portion (N of about 50 patients) of the phase I ivuxolimab trial. Intravenous ivuxolimab was administered to patients every 2 weeks at six dose levels: 0.01, 0.1, 0.3, 1.5, 3 and 10 mg/kg. Of the 50 or so patients in dose escalation, around 20 had hepatocellular carcinoma, approximately 15 had melanoma, 9 had renal cell carcinoma and 9 had head and neck cancer. The point of sequencing TCRbeta in the periphery was to test whether ivuxolimab changed TCR sequence diversity and drove clonal T-cell expansion. Partial responses occurred in three dose-escalation patients: two with cutaneous melanoma and one with hepatocellular carcinoma. A male proportion of roughly 80% and a mean age of roughly 58 years, ranging from 23 to 79, were recorded for the dose-escalation cohort.

General study outcomes and caveats: Which antigens the clonally expanded peripheral T cells were specific for was not determined. At doses from 0.1 to 3.0 mg/kg, clonal expansion was seen in both CD4+ and CD8+ blood T cells between baseline and week 6. After ivuxolimab, more expanded clones were found on average in CD8+ T cells than in CD4+ T cells. Low levels of normalized T-cell clonal expansion were also seen in some nonresponding patients. In the 0.1-3.0 mg/kg groups, partial responders had among the lowest normalized peripheral clonal expansion, particularly in CD8+ T cells.

The V end gives up 2 bases and the J end 11 bases, leaving 5 bases in the junction not matched to a gene. CDR1 and CDR2, looked up from the germline V gene (reference sequence), are DFQATT and SNEGSKA. CDR3 length: 11 amino acids, cysteine to phenylalanine. The CDR3 DNA has 33 bases and is translated from base 1. Patients with a history of autoimmune disease or receiving systemic immunosuppression were excluded from the trial. Peripheral blood for TCR sequencing was drawn from every dose cohort at baseline, at cycle 4 day 1 and at cycle 7 day 1. Samples came from an open-label, multicenter, first-in-human phase I dose-escalation trial of ivuxolimab. Adults with locally advanced or metastatic head and neck squamous cell, hepatocellular, melanoma or renal cell carcinoma were enrolled in the trial. Before TCR sequencing, CD4+ and CD8+ T cells were separately sorted from peripheral blood. A remark on this clone: It has no known antigen specificity. Base qualities are not recorded, but no much larger clone differs from it by a single base.

Genomic DNA was isolated from the sorted cells so that the TCRbeta CDR3 region could be sequenced. TCRbeta CDR3 regions were sequenced using the immunoSEQ Assay. TCRdb stores this immuneACCESS table with in-frame sequences only. Part of the clones is absent; in the studies checked, under half of the shortfall reflects unresolved V genes, and no reason is known for the rest. The sample has about 68,000 clones on record, approximately 90% of them singletons. The ten largest clones capture about 0.31% of the sample. The sequencing here drew on CD4+ or CD8+ T cells sorted from blood, taken in a trial of the OX40 agonist ivuxolimab. This TCR came from an adult with an advanced solid tumor such as melanoma, head and neck, liver or kidney cancer. Recombination linked TRBV20-1 to TRBJ2-7; TRBD2 aligns with 8 central bases. The DNA is as follows: TGCAGTGCTAGAACTACTAGCGGAGAGTACTTC. Its translation reads: CSARTTSGEYF.